The clone carrying this TCR beta chain turned up a few times. The data stem from a study of T cells after yellow fever vaccination. V shed 8 bases and J shed 6 bases, with 23 bases lying between them. The germline V gene has CDR1 MNHEY and CDR2 SVGEGT. This CDR3 contains 15 residues. MiXCR was run by TCRdb on the 5' RACE reads, yielding one entry per CDR3 protein. The table has a few hundred thousand distinct CDR3 sequences, approximately 7% seen once. The TCR sequence derives from a man between 18 and 29 years old who received the YFV17D yellow fever vaccine. The sample in question was PBMCs, obtained 35 to 50 days after the first yellow fever vaccination. This rearrangement joins TRBV6-2 or TRBV6-3 to TRBJ2-7; D is perhaps TRBD2 (6 bases). The chain's CDR3 is CASGHSGTLSGEQYV. Written as DNA, the CDR3 is TGTGCCAGCGGTCATTCCGGGACTCTTAGCGGCGAGCAGTACGTC.